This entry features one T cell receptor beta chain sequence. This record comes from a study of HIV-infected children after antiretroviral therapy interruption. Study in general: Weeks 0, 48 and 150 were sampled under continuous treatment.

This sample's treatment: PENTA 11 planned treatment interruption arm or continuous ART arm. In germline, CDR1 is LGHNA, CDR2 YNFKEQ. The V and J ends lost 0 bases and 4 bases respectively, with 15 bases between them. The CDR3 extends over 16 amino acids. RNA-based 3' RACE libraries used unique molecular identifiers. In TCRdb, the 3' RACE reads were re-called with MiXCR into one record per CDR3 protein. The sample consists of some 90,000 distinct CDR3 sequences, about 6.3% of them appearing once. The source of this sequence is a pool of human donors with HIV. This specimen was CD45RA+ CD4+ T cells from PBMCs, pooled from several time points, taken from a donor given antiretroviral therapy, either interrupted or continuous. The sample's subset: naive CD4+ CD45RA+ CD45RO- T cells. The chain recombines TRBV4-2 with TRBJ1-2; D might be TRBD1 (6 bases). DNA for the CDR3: TGTGCCAGCAGCCAAGATTACAGGGAGGGTGGCTATGGCTACACCTTC. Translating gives CASSQDYREGGYGYTF.